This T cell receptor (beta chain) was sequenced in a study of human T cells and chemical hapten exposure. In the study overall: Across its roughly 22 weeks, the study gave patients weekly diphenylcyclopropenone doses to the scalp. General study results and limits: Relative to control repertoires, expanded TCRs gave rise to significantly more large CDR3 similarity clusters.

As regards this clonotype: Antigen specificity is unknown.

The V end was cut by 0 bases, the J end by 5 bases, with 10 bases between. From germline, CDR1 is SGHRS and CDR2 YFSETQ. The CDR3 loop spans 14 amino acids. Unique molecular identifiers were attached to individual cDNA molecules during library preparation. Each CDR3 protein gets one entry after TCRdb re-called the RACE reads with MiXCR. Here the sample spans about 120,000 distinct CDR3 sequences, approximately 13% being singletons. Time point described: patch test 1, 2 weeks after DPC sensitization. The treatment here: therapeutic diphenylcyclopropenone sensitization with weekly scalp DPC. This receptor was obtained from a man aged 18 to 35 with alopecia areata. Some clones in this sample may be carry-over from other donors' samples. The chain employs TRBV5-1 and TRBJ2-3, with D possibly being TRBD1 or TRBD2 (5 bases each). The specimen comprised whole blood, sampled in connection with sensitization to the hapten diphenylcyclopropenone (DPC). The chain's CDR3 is CASSLGGVEDTQYF. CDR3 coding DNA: TGCGCCAGCAGCTTGGGAGGGGTGGAAGATACGCAGTATTTT. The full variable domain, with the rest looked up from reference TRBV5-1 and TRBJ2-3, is KAGVTQTPRYLIKTRGQQVTLSCSPISGHRSVSWYQQTPGQGLQFLFEYFSETQRNKGNFPGRFSGRQFSNSRSEMNVSTLELGDSALYLCASSLGGVEDTQYFGPGTRLTVL.